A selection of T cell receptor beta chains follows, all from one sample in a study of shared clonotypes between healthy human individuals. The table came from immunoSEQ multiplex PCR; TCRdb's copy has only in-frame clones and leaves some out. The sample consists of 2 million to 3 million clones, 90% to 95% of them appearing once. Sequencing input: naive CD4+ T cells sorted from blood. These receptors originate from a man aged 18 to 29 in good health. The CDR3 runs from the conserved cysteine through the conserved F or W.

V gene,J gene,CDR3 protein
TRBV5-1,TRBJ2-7,CASSFYPDRLAGGPLRVEQYF
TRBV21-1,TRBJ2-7,CASSKGSGRPYEQYF
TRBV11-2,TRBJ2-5,CASSLGLAEQETQYF
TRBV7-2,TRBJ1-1,CASSFLNTEAFF
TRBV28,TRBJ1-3,CASSRGNTIYF
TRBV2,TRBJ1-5,CASRDRVPQPQHF
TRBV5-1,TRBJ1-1,CASSLPTGNTEAFF
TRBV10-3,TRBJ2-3,CAISEARVTQYF
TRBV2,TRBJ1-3,CASSGLGVGNTIYF
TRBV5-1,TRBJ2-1,CASSRAESYNEQFF
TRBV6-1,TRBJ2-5,CATGGGAGTQYF
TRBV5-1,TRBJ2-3,CASSLAGFADTQYF
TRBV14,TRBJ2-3,CASSLQGNADTQYF
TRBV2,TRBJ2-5,CASNYAGTQETQYF
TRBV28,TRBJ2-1,CASSPRAGKNNEQFF
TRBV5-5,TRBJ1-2,CASSQTTGSLGYTF
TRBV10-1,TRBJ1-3,CASSDRVSSGNTIYF
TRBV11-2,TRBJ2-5,CASSWGAGKEETQYF
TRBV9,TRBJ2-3,CASSVERQRTDTQYF
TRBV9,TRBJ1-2,CASSVEGAHYGYTF
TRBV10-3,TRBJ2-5,CAIRGQGIGETQYF
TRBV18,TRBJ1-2,CASIPGTFRGYTF
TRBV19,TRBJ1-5,CASSGAGRGGSNQPQHF
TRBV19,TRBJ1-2,CASSSIARSTLGGYTF
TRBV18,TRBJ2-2,CASSPLSSGSNTGELFF
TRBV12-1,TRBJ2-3,CASSFGLAGNTDTQYF
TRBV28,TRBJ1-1,CASSPTGGKTEAFF
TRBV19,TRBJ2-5,CASSGGGVSETQYF
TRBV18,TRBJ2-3,CASSQSLGMPDTQYF
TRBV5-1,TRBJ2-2,CASSSRDTGELFF
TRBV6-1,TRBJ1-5,CASNRAVGQPQHF
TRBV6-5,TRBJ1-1,CASSRDPGRGTEAFF
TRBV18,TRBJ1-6,CASSPYRPTTLHF
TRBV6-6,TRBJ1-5,CASSYKVQGWNQPQHF
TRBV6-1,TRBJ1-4,CASSDLFTATNEKLFF
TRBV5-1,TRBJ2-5,CASSWSGVQETQYF
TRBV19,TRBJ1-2,CASRGGTSNYGYTF
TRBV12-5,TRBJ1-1,CASGTGLRALGEAFF
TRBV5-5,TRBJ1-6,CASSPRIVDSPLHF
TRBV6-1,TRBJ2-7,CASSETAGNYEQYF
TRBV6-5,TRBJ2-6,CASSYGPGGANVLTF
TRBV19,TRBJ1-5,CASMGSQGAGNQPQHF
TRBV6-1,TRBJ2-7,CASSDNTGEPYEQYF
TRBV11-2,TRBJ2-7,CASSPPDRVREQYF
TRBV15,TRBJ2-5,CATSRGQRGLETQYF
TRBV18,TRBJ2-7,CASSSRTGGTYEQYF
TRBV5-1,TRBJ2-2,CASSEVTGAAGELFF
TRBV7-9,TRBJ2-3,CASSLVRGSTDTQYF
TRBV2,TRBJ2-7,CASSPGTGRTYEQYF